Each of the 23 T cell receptor beta chains below was sequenced from the same sample in a study of T-cell memory formation after mild COVID-19. TCRdb reanalysed the 5' RACE reads using MiXCR and keeps one entry per CDR3 protein. The table includes some 150,000 distinct CDR3 sequences, about 25% detected once. The sequenced sample was PBMCs or a T cell subset sorted from them (not recorded which). Source of these receptors: an adult woman who had mild COVID-19 (a few samples of this study predate the infection). Cell type and time point are not known.

This chain uses TRBV4-1 with TRBJ2-7; D perhaps matches TRBD2 (5 bases). Trimming removed 0 bases from V and 0 bases from J, with 12 bases in between. CDR1 and CDR2 (germline): MGHRA, YSYEKL. This CDR3 region has 16 residues. CDR3 residues: CASSQDVDGNSYEQYF. In DNA form, the CDR3 reads TGCGCCAGCAGCCAAGATGTGGACGGGAACTCCTACGAGCAGTACTTC.

This clonotype appeared a few times. CDR3 region: CSVVGLAGANYEQYF. In nucleotides, the CDR3 is TGCAGCGTTGTGGGACTAGCGGGAGCAAACTACGAGCAGTACTTC. This rearrangement joins TRBV29-1 to TRBJ2-7; TRBD2 matches 14 bases. CDR3 length: 15 residues. Losses at the gene ends were 4 bases for V and 3 bases for J; bases not matched to a gene: 5. CDR1 is SQVTM, CDR2 ANQGSEA, per germline.

This chain links TRBV29-1 with TRBJ2-2, with 7 bases matching TRBD1. Germline V lookup: CDR1 SQVTM, CDR2 ANQGSEA. The V segment lost 7 bases and the J segment 4 bases; nucleotides outside the gene matches: 3. CDR3 length equals 12 residues. The CDR3 DNA follows: TGCAGCGCAGAGGGGGCCACCGGGGAGCTGTTTTTT. It translates to CSAEGATGELFF.

J is TRBJ1-2 and V is TRBV13; TRBD1 is a possible D gene (6 bases). Germline CDR1 PRHDT, CDR2 FYEKMQ (reference sequence). This CDR3 comprises 13 residues. Trimming pared 4 bases from V and 4 bases from J, leaving 10 bases between. CDR3 in DNA: TGTGCCAGCAGCTCCCAGGACAGCTATGGCTACACCTTC. It specifies CASSSQDSYGYTF.

The CDR3 DNA is TGCAGTGCTAGAGGCGGGGTAGGCCCCTACGAGCAGTACTTC. It is translated as CSARGGVGPYEQYF. V gene TRBV20-1 combines with J gene TRBJ2-7; a weak D match, TRBD2 (6 bases). With 1 base removed from V and 2 bases from J, the gap between germline ends came to 12 bases. This CDR3 is 14 amino acids long. Germline CDR1 is DFQATT and CDR2 is SNEGSKA (reference sequence).

J is TRBJ1-5 and V is TRBV7-9; 10 nucleotides line up with TRBD1. CDR1 and CDR2 from the germline V gene are SEHNR and FQNEAQ (reference sequence). The ends lost 5 bases at V and 2 bases at J; junction bases unmatched: 6. The CDR3 consists of 16 residues. Here the CDR3 reads CASSDTTGGGNQPQHF. Written as DNA, the CDR3 is TGTGCCAGCAGCGACACGACAGGGGGCGGCAATCAGCCCCAGCATTTT.

This clonotype was seen once. The chain combines TRBV25-1 with TRBJ2-2; D perhaps matches TRBD2 (6 bases). Germline CDR1 and CDR2: MGHDK and SYGVNS. This CDR3 contains 16 residues. Deletions cut 4 bases from V and 1 base from J, with 13 bases between. The CDR3 spells CASSAARRGNTGELFF. CDR3 DNA sequence: TGTGCCAGCAGTGCCGCCAGGCGGGGGAACACCGGGGAGCTGTTTTTT. The variable domain in full, completed from reference TRBV25-1 and TRBJ2-2, reads EADIYQTPRYLVIGTGKKITLECSQTMGHDKMYWYQQDPGMELHLIHYSYGVNSTEKGDLSSESTVSRIRTEHFPLTLESARPSHTSQYLCASSAARRGNTGELFFGEGSRLTVL.

This CDR3 reads CSARSERGPDNEQFF. CDR3 nucleotides: TGCAGTGCTAGGAGCGAGCGGGGACCGGACAATGAGCAGTTCTTC. The rearrangement joins TRBV20-1 to TRBJ2-1, with TRBD2 identical over 7 bases. V shed 3 bases, J shed 5 bases, and the junction held 10 bases outside the gene matches. Per germline, CDR1 DFQATT and CDR2 SNEGSKA (reference sequence). The CDR3 contains 15 residues.

The chain links TRBV20-1 to TRBJ2-7; 11 bases are shared with TRBD2. The V gene end was trimmed by 3 bases and the J gene end by 6 bases; junction bases not matched to a gene: 7. This CDR3 has 14 amino acids. Germline CDR1 is DFQATT and CDR2 is SNEGSKA (reference sequence). CDR3 protein: CSASRSGRAGEQYF. Written as DNA, the CDR3 is TGCAGTGCTAGTCGTAGCGGGAGGGCGGGCGAGCAGTACTTC.

This clonotype turned up a few times. This chain joins TRBV7-9 and TRBJ1-2; D unclear. Germline CDR1 and CDR2: SEHNR and FQNEAQ (reference sequence). This CDR3 has 15 amino acids. Trimming took off 0 bases at V and 5 bases at J, with 13 bases between the two ends. CDR3 in DNA: TGTGCCAGCAGCTTAGCGTCCCCACTCCGGTATGGCTACACCTTC. Its translation is CASSLASPLRYGYTF. The complete variable domain, with remaining parts taken from reference TRBV7-9 and TRBJ1-2, reads DTGVSQNPRHKITKRGQNVTFRCDPISEHNRLYWYRQTLGQGPEFLTYFQNEAQLEKSRLLSDRFSAERPKGSFSTLEIQRTEQGDSAMYLCASSLASPLRYGYTFGSGTRLTVV.

This chain joins TRBV20-1 and TRBJ1-2; D gene uncertain. CDR1 DFQATT and CDR2 SNEGSKA come from the germline V gene (reference sequence). V gave up 5 bases and J gave up 2 bases, with 3 bases separating them. CDR3 length equals 10 residues. The CDR3 DNA reads TGCAGTGCTTGGAACTATGGCTACACCTTC. It specifies CSAWNYGYTF.

This clonotype turned up a few times. The rearrangement joins TRBV29-1 to TRBJ2-7; TRBD2 aligns across 13 bases. With 6 bases clipped from V and 6 bases from J, the junction kept 8 bases outside the gene matches. The CDR3 contains 14 residues. Germline values: CDR1 SQVTM, CDR2 ANQGSEA. The CDR3 protein is CSVIGLAGVGEQYF. The DNA of the CDR3 is TGCAGCGTGATAGGACTAGCGGGAGTTGGCGAGCAGTACTTC.

The J gene is TRBJ2-1, the V gene TRBV7-3, with 14 bases matching TRBD2. Germline CDR1 reads SGHTA; CDR2 reads FQGTGA. V was clipped by 1 base and J by 2 bases; unmatched bases: 1. The CDR3 runs 17 residues. CDR3: CASSLKGLAGAYNEQFF. The CDR3 nucleotides are TGTGCCAGCAGCTTAAAGGGACTAGCGGGGGCCTACAATGAGCAGTTCTTC.

This clonotype was counted between two and nine times. The chain links TRBV12-3 or TRBV12-4 to TRBJ1-5, with D unresolved. This CDR3 has 17 residues. With 5 bases removed from V and 3 bases from J, the gap between germline ends came to 20 bases. CDR3 sequence reads: CASSPLTRSLDNQPQHF. The CDR3 nucleotides read TGTGCCAGCAGTCCTCTCACACGGTCGCTCGACAATCAGCCCCAGCATTTT.

The chain uses TRBV6-5 and TRBJ2-3; 11 positions match TRBD2. The V gene's germline CDR1 is MNHEY and CDR2 SVGAGI. V dropped 8 bases and J dropped 0; count of bases not matched to a gene: 10. This CDR3 spans 17 amino acids. CDR3 DNA: TGTGCCAGCGCCATAGCGGGAGGGCCTCGTAGCACAGATACGCAGTATTTT. The encoded protein is CASAIAGGPRSTDTQYF.

V is TRBV7-2 and J is TRBJ2-7, with TRBD2 identical over 11 bases. The CDR3 loop spans 15 amino acids. Germline V gene lookup returns CDR1 SGHTA and CDR2 FQGNSA. V shed 3 bases and J 4 bases; nucleotides not matched to a gene: 5. The CDR3 spells CASSLGTSGLYEQYF. The CDR3 DNA sequence: TGTGCCAGCAGCTTGGGGACTAGCGGATTGTACGAGCAGTACTTC.

The chain couples TRBV7-2 to TRBJ1-1; D possibly corresponds to TRBD1 (5 bases). With 5 bases removed from V and 8 bases from J, the gap between germline ends came to 21 bases. Germline V CDR1 and CDR2: SGHTA, FQGNSA. The CDR3 sequence is 15 residues long. The CDR3 loop is CASSDQPSGGLEAFF. The DNA of the CDR3 is TGTGCCAGCAGCGATCAACCGTCGGGGGGACTCGAAGCTTTCTTT.

A few counts support this clonotype. The V call is TRBV29-1, the J call TRBJ2-7, with TRBD2 matching 10 bases. This CDR3 is 13 amino acids long. Germline CDR1 and CDR2: SQVTM and ANQGSEA. J was trimmed by 0 bases and V by 6 bases; bases with no gene match: 2. For the CDR3, the DNA is TGCAGCGTCGGGACTAGCGACTCCTACGAGCAGTACTTC. It encodes CSVGTSDSYEQYF.

The table lists this clonotype with many counts. V and J are TRBV11-2 and TRBJ2-7; D not certain. The V gene's germline CDR1 is SGHAT and CDR2 FQNNGV. Trimming took off 1 base at V and 6 bases at J, with 4 bases between the two ends. The CDR3 runs to 11 residues. CDR3 residues: CASSLGSEQYF. The CDR3 DNA reads TGTGCCAGCAGCTTAGGGAGCGAGCAGTACTTC.

This clonotype came up a few times. The genes are TRBV4-1 and TRBJ2-7; no definite D call. V was clipped by 1 base and J by 5 bases, with 18 bases between them. In germline, CDR1 is MGHRA, CDR2 YSYEKL. The CDR3 spans 16 residues. The DNA for the CDR3 is TGCGCCAGCAGCCAAGGTCTAACAGAGTCTTTGCACGAGCAGTACTTC. Its protein is CASSQGLTESLHEQYF.

The chain combines TRBV29-1 with TRBJ1-5; the match to TRBD1 covers 7 bases. In germline, CDR1 is SQVTM, CDR2 ANQGSEA. The CDR3 sequence is 13 residues long. The J segment lost 3 bases and the V segment lost 6 bases, leaving 5 bases of the junction unmatched. The CDR3 nucleotides read TGCAGCGTGACGACAGGGACCAATCAGCCCCAGCATTTT. Translation: CSVTTGTNQPQHF.

The V call is TRBV5-6, the J call TRBJ2-5; D is undetermined. This CDR3 spans 16 amino acids. Trimming stripped 2 bases from V and 1 base from J, with 15 bases between. CDR1 is SGHDT, CDR2 YYEEEE, per germline. The DNA of the CDR3 is TGTGCCAGCAGCTTCGCCCCGGCCGGGTCCCAAGAGACCCAGTACTTC. Its protein is CASSFAPAGSQETQYF.

In this sample, this clonotype turned up a few times. The rearrangement links TRBV7-8 to TRBJ2-1, with D possibly matching TRBD2 (6 bases). The CDR3 consists of 13 residues. Germline CDR1 SGHVS, CDR2 FQNEAQ. Trimming took off 3 bases at V and 13 bases at J, with 16 bases between the two ends. The CDR3 DNA is TGTGCCAGCAGCTTCGGGATTAGCGGTCCTCAGTTCTTC. Protein product: CASSFGISGPQFF.